This is a list of T cell receptor beta chains from one sample in a study of STAT5B mutations in CD4+ large granular lymphocyte leukemia. TCRdb's copy holds only in-frame clones and misses some; the assay was immunoSEQ multiplex PCR. This table holds about 28,000 clones, approximately 80% found once. The sample taken for sequencing was CD4+ T cells from blood buffy coats. The receptor source for this set is a human donor in good health. The CDR3 runs from the conserved cysteine through the conserved F or W. Fields, in order: J gene, clone size, D gene, CDR3 length, V gene, CDR3 protein, CDR3 DNA. A D gene is named only where the DNA matches it firmly. Some rows mark clone size as missing; the rest say once, few, many or name a class of expanded clone.

TRBJ1-1,.,.,12,TRBV6-5,CASRLQGTEAFF,TGTGCCAGCAGATTACAGGGCACTGAAGCTTTCTTT
TRBJ1-1,few,.,14,TRBV6-6,CASNWEQGHTEAFF,TGTGCCAGCAACTGGGAGCAGGGACACACTGAAGCTTTCTTT
TRBJ1-1,few,.,14,TRBV4-1,CASSQVPGNTEAFF,TGCGCCAGCAGCCAAGTCCCGGGGAACACTGAAGCTTTCTTT
TRBJ2-1,.,TRBD2,16,TRBV9,CASSAMTSGPRNEQFF,TGTGCCAGCAGCGCTATGACTAGCGGGCCTAGGAATGAGCAGTTCTTC
TRBJ2-2,.,TRBD1,14,TRBV15,CATSREDRIGELFF,TGTGCCACCAGCAGAGAGGACAGGATCGGGGAGCTGTTTTTT
TRBJ1-3,.,TRBD1,16,TRBV2,CASSRGTGSSGNTIYF,TGTGCCAGCAGTCGAGGGACAGGTTCCTCTGGAAACACCATATATTTT
TRBJ2-6,.,TRBD1,16,TRBV13,CASSPRQGFRANVLTF,TGTGCCAGCAGCCCACGACAGGGGTTTAGGGCCAACGTCCTGACTTTC
TRBJ1-3,few,.,16,TRBV9,CASSPNTTPSGNTIYF,TGTGCCAGCAGCCCGAACACCACCCCTTCTGGAAACACCATATATTTT
TRBJ1-1,few,.,13,TRBV19,CASISQGGTEAFF,TGTGCCAGTATCTCCCAGGGTGGTACTGAAGCTTTCTTT
TRBJ1-5,.,TRBD1,16,TRBV6-6,CASSPTTGYSNQPQHF,TGTGCCAGCAGTCCCACGACAGGGTATAGCAATCAGCCCCAGCATTTT
TRBJ1-1,once,.,13,TRBV5-5,CASSYAGRTEAFF,TGTGCCAGCAGCTACGCGGGGAGAACTGAAGCTTTCTTT
TRBJ1-4,.,.,13,TRBV5-1,CASSLNLGDKLFF,TGCGCCAGCAGCCTAAACCTTGGGGACAAACTGTTTTTT
TRBJ1-4,.,.,15,TRBV4-3,CASSQGGGTNEKLFF,TGCGCCAGCAGCCAAGGGGGGGGAACTAATGAAAAACTGTTTTTT
TRBJ2-1,.,.,15,TRBV11-3,CASSLVFTANNEQFF,TGTGCCAGCAGCTTAGTTTTTACAGCAAACAATGAGCAGTTCTTC
TRBJ2-1,.,.,11,TRBV5-6,CASSLYSEQFF,TGTGCCAGCAGCTTGTACAGTGAGCAGTTCTTC
TRBJ2-5,.,TRBD2,16,TRBV28,CASTTPLSGGQETQYF,TGTGCCAGCACAACCCCCCTCAGCGGGGGGCAAGAGACCCAGTACTTC
TRBJ1-6,.,.,15,TRBV10-3,CAISESEVNNSPLHF,TGTGCCATCAGTGAGTCAGAGGTTAATAATTCACCCCTCCACTTT
TRBJ2-5,.,.,16,TRBV9,CASSSRPYGSGETQYF,TGTGCCAGCAGCTCACGGCCCTACGGGAGTGGAGAGACCCAGTACTTC
TRBJ2-2,few,.,12,TRBV10-3,CAISGGTGELFF,TGTGCCATCAGCGGCGGCACCGGGGAGCTGTTTTTT
TRBJ2-3,.,.,14,TRBV29-1,CSVPGLASTDTQYF,TGCAGCGTGCCTGGACTGGCTAGCACAGATACGCAGTATTTT
TRBJ1-6,.,.,15,TRBV10-2,CASSESTDFGSPLHF,TGCGCCAGCAGTGAGTCGACAGACTTTGGGTCACCCCTCCACTTT
TRBJ2-7,.,.,12,TRBV7-9,CASSPSGYEQYF,TGTGCCAGCAGCCCTTCGGGGTACGAGCAGTACTTC
TRBJ2-7,few,TRBD2,16,TRBV9,CASSVDISGGDDEQYF,TGTGCCAGCAGCGTAGATATTAGCGGGGGGGACGACGAGCAGTACTTC
TRBJ2-2,.,.,14,TRBV6-1,CASSGQTNTGELFF,TGTGCCAGCAGTGGACAGACGAACACCGGGGAGCTGTTTTTT
TRBJ1-5,.,TRBD1,15,TRBV7-2,CASSQGQGESQPQHF,TGTGCCAGCAGCCAGGGACAGGGGGAGTCTCAGCCCCAGCATTTT
TRBJ1-2,.,TRBD1,15,TRBV11-2,CASSLSLTGVYGYTF,TGTGCCAGCAGCTTATCCCTGACAGGGGTCTATGGCTACACCTTC
TRBJ1-1,.,.,14,TRBV10-3,CAISESTRNTEAFF,TGTGCCATCAGTGAGTCGACTCGTAACACTGAAGCTTTCTTT
TRBJ1-2,.,.,14,TRBV2,CASSSEGGGGGYTF,TGTGCCAGCAGCTCGGAGGGCGGAGGGGGGGGCTACACCTTC
TRBJ2-1,.,TRBD2,17,TRBV19,CASSPAYGGWGYNEQFF,TGTGCCAGTAGTCCGGCATACGGGGGGTGGGGATACAATGAGCAGTTCTTC
TRBJ1-1,.,TRBD1,14,TRBV7-9,CASSRQGENTEAFF,TGTGCCAGCTCCCGTCAGGGGGAGAACACTGAAGCTTTCTTT
TRBJ2-5,.,.,12,TRBV11-2,CASSLNGETQYF,TGTGCCAGCAGCTTAAACGGGGAGACCCAGTACTTC
TRBJ2-5,.,TRBD2,15,TRBV10-3,CAISESASGLETQYF,TGTGCCATCAGTGAGTCGGCTAGCGGTCTCGAGACCCAGTACTTC
TRBJ1-1,.,.,14,TRBV7-2,CASNRDTRSTEAFF,TGTGCCAGCAACCGGGACACTCGGAGTACTGAAGCTTTCTTT
TRBJ1-2,.,.,14,TRBV7-2,CASSLVGQNYGYTF,TGTGCCAGCAGCTTAGTTGGGCAGAACTATGGCTACACCTTC
TRBJ2-1,.,TRBD2,18,TRBV5-6,CASSSGGQRGGTYNEQFF,TGTGCCAGCAGCTCTGGGGGCCAGCGGGGGGGTACCTACAATGAGCAGTTCTTC
TRBJ1-6,.,TRBD1,16,TRBV5-4,CASSHRDRGPSSPLHF,TGTGCCAGCAGCCACCGGGACAGGGGACCTAGTTCACCCCTCCACTTT
TRBJ1-2,.,.,18,TRBV10-3,CAISEEGPTTVSTIGYTF,TGTGCCATCAGTGAGGAAGGCCCCACGACAGTATCAACTATTGGCTACACCTTC
TRBJ1-5,.,TRBD1,15,TRBV6-1,CASRTTGGANQPQHF,TGTGCCAGCAGAACAACAGGGGGGGCTAATCAGCCCCAGCATTTT
TRBJ1-4,.,.,15,TRBV9,CASSDGLGINEKLFF,TGTGCCAGCAGCGATGGACTCGGAATCAATGAAAAACTGTTTTTT
TRBJ1-4,few,.,14,TRBV19,CASRDGQLNEKLFF,TGTGCCAGTAGGGACGGACAGTTGAATGAAAAACTGTTTTTT
TRBJ2-3,.,TRBD2,16,TRBV5-4,CASSPGVAGRADTQYF,TGTGCCAGCAGCCCCGGGGTAGCGGGGAGGGCAGATACGCAGTATTTT
TRBJ1-2,.,.,13,TRBV4-1,CASSQDRNMVYTF,TGCGCCAGCAGCCAAGATCGTAATATGGTCTACACCTTC
TRBJ2-7,.,.,12,TRBV27,CASSFRGYEQYF,TGTGCCAGCAGTTTCCGAGGTTACGAGCAGTACTTC
TRBJ1-3,.,.,17,TRBV7-9,CASSLVTAGPTGNTIYF,TGTGCCAGCAGCTTAGTTACCGCAGGACCGACTGGAAACACCATATATTTT
TRBJ1-2,.,TRBD1,15,TRBV7-9,CASSLGGQGSYGYTF,TGTGCCAGCAGCTTAGGAGGACAGGGATCCTACGGCTACACCTTC
TRBJ1-1,.,.,14,TRBV18,CASSPVAGNTEAFF,TGTGCCAGCTCACCCGTGGCAGGGAACACTGAAGCTTTCTTT
TRBJ2-5,.,TRBD1,14,TRBV5-4,CASSPWTGSETQYF,TGTGCCAGCAGCCCTTGGACAGGGTCAGAGACCCAGTACTTC
TRBJ2-5,few,TRBD1,13,TRBV5-4,CASSAGQAGTQYF,TGTGCCAGCAGCGCGGGACAGGCGGGGACCCAGTACTTC
TRBJ2-2,.,.,18,TRBV7-7,CASSPGAGSQGNTGELFF,TGTGCTAGCAGCCCAGGGGCGGGTTCACAGGGGAACACCGGGGAGCTGTTTTTT
TRBJ1-5,.,.,17,TRBV18,CASSPSIGSGLNQPQHF,TGTGCCAGCTCACCTAGCATCGGTTCCGGGCTAAATCAGCCCCAGCATTTT
TRBJ1-1,.,.,14,TRBV28,CASSLWAGNAEAFF,TGTGCCAGCAGTTTATGGGCAGGGAACGCTGAAGCTTTCTTT
TRBJ1-3,.,.,15,TRBV10-2,CASTDGRFSGNTIYF,TGCGCCAGCACGGACGGGAGGTTCTCTGGAAACACCATATATTTT
TRBJ2-5,.,.,12,TRBV7-2,CASSRGSETQYF,TGTGCCAGCAGCAGGGGGAGTGAGACCCAGTACTTC
TRBJ2-3,.,.,17,TRBV7-2,CASSLRGALGNTDTQYF,TGTGCCAGCAGCTTAAGAGGGGCCCTTGGGAACACAGATACGCAGTATTTT
TRBJ2-6,.,.,16,TRBV7-8,CASSRGAGTGANVLTF,TGTGCCAGCAGCCGAGGAGCTGGGACCGGGGCCAACGTCCTGACTTTC